This TCR beta chain stems from a study of human T cells and chemical hapten exposure. TCRdb itself ran the RACE reads through MiXCR, one entry per CDR3 protein. The sample records some 250,000 distinct CDR3 sequences, approximately 7.5% being singletons. Indicated time point: pre-sensitization, week 0. Treatment described: therapeutic diphenylcyclopropenone sensitization with weekly scalp DPC. The germline gives CDR1 SEHNR, CDR2 FQNEAQ (reference sequence). With 3 bases removed from V and 5 bases from J, the gap between germline ends came to 13 bases. This CDR3 spans 14 amino acids. This sequence was found in a man between 18 and 29 years old with alopecia areata. Some clones in this sample may be carry-over from other donors' samples. Sample: whole blood, taken in connection with sensitization to the hapten diphenylcyclopropenone (DPC). The chain carries TRBV7-9 and TRBJ2-5; TRBD2 might be the D (5 bases). CDR3 in DNA: TGTGCCAGCAGCTTGACCGGGGTAATGGAGACCCAGTACTTC. Its translation: CASSLTGVMETQYF. The entire variable domain, with the rest obtained from reference TRBV7-9 and TRBJ2-5, is as follows: DTGVSQNPRHKITKRGQNVTFRCDPISEHNRLYWYRQTLGQGPEFLTYFQNEAQLEKSRLLSDRFSAERPKGSFSTLEIQRTEQGDSAMYLCASSLTGVMETQYFGPGTRLLVL.